The present TCR beta chain was sequenced within a study of cytomegalovirus exposure and HLA in healthy donors (dated by TCRdb to between 2016 and 2019). Notes on the research overall: An earlier analysis of roughly 500 of the donors reported approximately 260 Gb of sequence data and 117 million unique TCR beta sequences obtained from approximately 180 million T cells. In an earlier analysis of roughly 540 of the donors, high-throughput TCR beta sequencing was used to judge whether each TCR beta V gene segment behaved as functional or pseudogenic. Four to six DR-DQ haplotypes were handled as single units for association and clustering, since linkage in the cohort was strong. In the later analysis, no new phenotypic data were used to find candidate immune exposures; instead, reliance was placed on TCR beta sequences and their occurrence across donors. Along with the 666-subject first cohort, a separate validation cohort of around 120 different subjects was used. A later genetic analysis took genome-wide SNP genotypes for about 55% of the 666 donors and used that subset as a discovery cohort. The study was designed to test whether signatures of past pathogen exposure could be identified by cataloging public T cell receptors. An early release covering 550 to 650 HLA-typed donors comprised 250 to 350 gigabases of sequencing data and approximately 85 million unique TCR sequences. The number of donors typed differed by locus, with roughly 629-640 for A, B, C, DRB1 and DQB1, 522 for DQA1, 600 to 610 for DPA1, and around 430 for DPB1. The study profiled the T cell repertoires of under 850 subjects by immunosequencing and related them to cytomegalovirus serostatus. Donor age, sex, ethnicity and CMV serostatus were compiled alongside the repertoire data. High-throughput TCR immunosequencing, statistical association of individual TCRs with disease status, and machine learning were combined to predict cytomegalovirus infection status. Across around 400 genotyped donors of the cohort, an average of roughly 230,000 unique TCR beta nucleotide sequences per donor were sequenced, and approximately 19% of those sequences were non-productive. All discovery cohort repertoires had been generated on a single sequencing platform. HLA typing covered class I and class II loci at four-digit resolution. To study patterns of TCR occurrence, a later analysis re-analyzed previously published TCR beta repertoires from several hundred donors and added high-resolution HLA genotyping. Among the approximately 430 genotyped donors, under 90% belonged to the genetic ancestry cluster associated with self-reported Caucasian donors. What the research found in general, with its limitations: According to a later genetic analysis, donors in an Asian-associated ancestry cluster had fewer N-insertions in productive TCRs than the approximately 700-donor mean. Most CMV-associated TCR beta chains appeared to be HLA-restricted in a later analysis, and the HLA associations seemed to be driven largely by CMV exposure. A few of the identified cytomegalovirus-associated TCR beta chains were confirmed in vitro to be specific for cytomegalovirus antigens. Broadly in line with IMGT annotations, most TCR beta V segments showed up in productive rearrangements about 90% or about 30% of the time in an earlier analysis of several hundred of the donors. In a later genetic analysis, a missense DCLRE1C variant was associated with V-gene and J-gene trimming of TCR beta chains, and the association was replicated in an independent cohort. The 87-base-pair reads could not distinguish some IMGT-functional V segments, including TRBV6-2 and TRBV6-3, so those segments were excluded. In the study, approximately 160 TCR beta chains were listed as associated with cytomegalovirus. In a later analysis, TCR association rates were found to vary across HLA loci, with the most associated TCRs seen for DRB1 alleles and the fewest for HLA-C alleles. In a later analysis, 16,951 TCR beta sequences were associated with specific HLA alleles at a false discovery rate of 0.05. When HLA alleles, especially DR and DQ, strongly co-occurred, TCR associations were difficult to assign to individual alleles. Roughly uniform sequencing depth across donors was assumed in presence/absence analyses, although this assumption may not hold. The cohort was sequenced for TCR beta chains only, and without alpha or paired-chain data the features that could be detected were limited. According to a later analysis, parvovirus B19, influenza, CMV and Epstein-Barr virus appeared linked to several top co-occurrence clusters. Correlated functional status among segregating V segments might reflect linkage disequilibrium, but an unknown experimental factor could not be ruled out. Most TCR sequences were seen in very few donors, while some public TCRs were found in many individuals. It was suggested by the authors that the approach could potentially be generalized to other disease states and immunological phenotypes. A further reported finding was that TCR beta sequences accurately predicted the HLA-A and HLA-B alleles for most subjects in the first cohort. Because some donors lacked HLA typing at each locus, the association tests relied only on the typed subset. The sequencing pipeline was judged likely to have produced a cluster of highly shared sequence variants as a technical artifact. The only immune exposure information available for the cohort was CMV serostatus. Fewer than 20 rarely observed V segments, including chromosome 9 orphons, were excluded from the earlier analysis of some 590 of the donors because counts were too low. In a later analysis, HLA-associated TCR beta chains were found to be more clonally expanded and to have lower generation probabilities than equally common non-associated chains. The classifier was reported to diagnose cytomegalovirus status with high specificity and sensitivity in both the original cohort and the validation cohort.

The table lists this clone with a count of one. Its specific antigen is unknown. No qualities accompany the bases; no much larger clone lies one base away. As encoded in the germline V gene, CDR1 is SGHVS while CDR2 is FNYEAQ. V is cut back by 4 bases and J by 7 bases, with 13 bases in the junction unmatched. The cysteine opens and the phenylalanine closes a CDR3 of 18 amino acids. Only the CDR3 region is kept as DNA, spanning 54 bases read in frame from base 1. The library was obtained by the immunoSEQ multiplex PCR assay. For the multiplex PCR, a mixture combining 60 forward primers for TCR Vbeta segments and 13 reverse primers for TCR Jbeta segments was used. The CDR3 region of rearranged TCR beta genes was amplified from genomic DNA by a multiplex PCR assay. On the Illumina HiSeq System, the amplified TCR beta libraries were sequenced as 87-base-pair reads. The authors' analysis ran thus. A later analysis tallied about 77 million unique TCR beta chains across the 666 repertoires, and approximately 11 million of those chains were shared by two or more donors. Raw reads were error-corrected and collapsed into unique sequences by a nearest-neighbor algorithm in which closely related sequences were merged to remove PCR and sequencing errors. To assign V, D and J gene segments, CDR3 sequences were aligned to IMGT reference sequences. Each retained sequence needed at least a six-nucleotide match to both a V gene segment and a J gene segment. A rearrangement was called productive if the CDR3 had no stop codons and remained in frame with V and J, and every other rearrangement was called non-productive. Following IMGT convention, CDR3 was defined as the stretch from the second conserved V-encoded cysteine to the conserved J-encoded phenylalanine. The earlier analysis of about 610 of the donors excluded sequences that lacked an unambiguous match to a single V gene segment. An earlier analysis of under 750 of the donors called V segments functional above 56.7% productive rearrangements and segregating when the between-donor standard deviation exceeded 5%. To diagnose cytomegalovirus status from the catalog of TCR beta chain sequences, a statistical classification framework was built. A later analysis assigned V and J genes by comparing TCR nucleotide sequences with IMGT/GENE-DB human TR gene sequences. The TCRdist pipeline was used in a later analysis to assign CDR3 sequences and most-parsimonious VDJ recombination scenarios. A later analysis defined each TCR beta chain by its CDR3 amino acid sequence plus V-gene family, and excluded reads lacking a unique V-gene family. To address suspected cross-contamination and a sequencing artifact, a later analysis removed 550 to 750 highly shared, low-generation-probability nucleotide sequences. For each public chain, a later analysis derived a clonal expansion index from normalized ranks of inferred template counts within each repertoire. A later analysis computed generation probabilities with a VDJ recombination model fitted to out-of-frame rearrangements, and checked the results against IGoR. In a later analysis, TCR-TCR, TCR-HLA and TCR-CMV co-occurrence was scored with hypergeometric tests, and a repertoire-size bias correction was applied to TCR pairs. In a later analysis, false discovery rates were estimated by permuting HLA or CMV assignments 20 times. A later analysis grouped co-occurring TCRs with DBSCAN, adding TCRdist sequence similarity when clustering within HLA-allele-positive subsets. For co-occurrence clustering, repertoires with fewer than 30,000 or more than 120,000 public chains were excluded, along with roughly 5 repertoires with anomalous nucleotide sharing. TCRdb carries this immuneACCESS record with in-frame sequences only. Its versions omit some clonotypes, under half of them owing to an unresolved V gene in the studies checked, with the rest unexplained. The V and J calls and clone size are taken from that table; D and trimming were inferred from the DNA. The sample data list under 200,000 clones, and roughly 85% of these were observed just once. The ten largest clonotypes hold roughly 9.3% of the sample.

The cohort consisted of hundreds of healthy bone marrow donors. At the time of sampling, all cohort members were nominally healthy, though unrecorded immune exposures were likely present. The donor was CMV seropositive and belonged to the group of 250 to 350 seropositive cohort members. Each donor provided a peripheral blood sample, and peripheral blood mononuclear cells were used for TCR beta sequencing. The Qiagen DNeasy Blood Extraction Kit was used to extract genomic DNA from the blood cell samples. Sequencing used PBMCs. The TCR originated in a man aged 18 to 30 in good health and CMV-seropositive. The V gene is TRBV7-6 and the J gene is TRBJ1-6; 10 nucleotides in the junction match TRBD1. The CDR3 in this case is CASSSSSRQGARNSPLHF. The sequenced DNA is TGTGCCAGCAGCTCTAGTTCGAGACAGGGGGCCAGGAATTCACCCCTCCACTTT.